These 32 T cell receptor beta chains originate from one sample sequenced in a study of blood T cell repertoires in COVID-19. The table came from immunoSEQ multiplex PCR; TCRdb's copy has only in-frame clones and leaves some out. Among roughly 290,000 clones listed, 70% to 90% were seen once. Sequenced material: PBMCs or T cells enriched from blood (not recorded which). The receptors derive from a man under 40 who had recovered from COVID-19.

This chain connects TRBV5-6 to TRBJ1-2; TRBD1 matches 8 bases. The CDR3 runs to 13 residues. V lost 4 bases to trimming and J lost 6 bases; unmatched junction nucleotides: 5. Germline V gives CDR1 SGHDT, CDR2 YYEEEE. The CDR3 loop is CASSNDRGDGYTF. CDR3 DNA sequence: TGTGCCAGCAGCAATGACAGGGGCGATGGCTACACCTTC.

This sequence joins TRBV18 and TRBJ2-5; 7 bases map to TRBD2. The CDR3 covers 16 residues. Per germline, CDR1 KGHSH and CDR2 LQKENI. The junction had 5 bases not matched to a gene; V was cut back by 1 base and J by 0 bases. CDR3 nucleotides: TGTGCCAGCTCACCACAGGGGACTATGTACCAAGAGACCCAGTACTTC. Its translation: CASSPQGTMYQETQYF.

This clone was observed once. Other DNA sequences within the sample encode an identical CDR3. The rearrangement uses TRBV3-1 (or the pseudogene TRBV3-2) and TRBJ2-5; TRBD2 aligns across 11 bases. The CDR3 length is 16 residues. The germline gives CDR1 LGHDT, CDR2 YNNKEL (reference sequence). The junction had 4 bases not matched to a gene; V was cut back by 3 bases and J by 1 base. The CDR3 reads CASSQELAGVQETQYF. The CDR3 DNA follows: TGTGCCAGCAGCCAGGAACTAGCGGGGGTCCAAGAGACCCAGTACTTC.

This chain joins TRBV6-1 and TRBJ1-5, with 7 bases fitting TRBD1. Germline lookup yields CDR1 MNHNS and CDR2 SASEGT. The CDR3 is made up of 17 amino acids. After removal of 2 bases from V and 5 bases from J, the junction contained 12 bases not matched to a gene. CDR3 loop: CASSEQGEGWNDQPQHF. CDR3 sequence (DNA): TGTGCCAGCAGTGAACAGGGGGAAGGATGGAATGATCAGCCCCAGCATTTT.

The gene calls are TRBV11-2 and TRBJ1-1; D unclear. This CDR3 region has 14 residues. The V gene's germline CDR1 is SGHAT and CDR2 FQNNGV. V lost 2 bases and J 4 bases, leaving 11 bases between the germline ends. CDR3 amino acids: CASSLTNPGTEAFF. Here the CDR3 DNA reads TGTGCCAGCAGCTTAACAAATCCGGGCACTGAAGCTTTCTTT.

The CDR3 spells CATSSVWGGNQPQHF. The CDR3, as DNA: TGTGCCACTAGCTCGGTCTGGGGCGGCAATCAGCCCCAGCATTTT. The chain is built from TRBV19 and TRBJ1-5; a weak D match, TRBD1 (5 bases). The CDR3 has 15 residues. CDR1 and CDR2 (germline): LNHDA, SQIVND (reference sequence). The V end lost 10 bases, the J end lost 2 bases, and 18 bases lay between the germline ends.

The gene calls are TRBV19 and TRBJ1-1, with a possible D match to TRBD1 (6 bases). With 5 bases removed from V and 0 bases from J, the gap between germline ends came to 10 bases. The CDR3 has 14 amino acids. Germline CDR1 and CDR2: LNHDA and SQIVND (reference sequence). The CDR3 DNA sequence: TGTGCCAGTAGTCCAGGACAGCTGAACACTGAAGCTTTCTTT. Translating it yields CASSPGQLNTEAFF.

This clone was found once. This chain uses TRBV6-5 with TRBJ1-6; D might be TRBD1 (5 bases). This CDR3 comprises 14 residues. The ends were cut back, 6 bases at V and 7 bases at J, with 13 bases in the middle. CDR1 is MNHEY, CDR2 SVGAGI, per germline. CDR3 region: CASSLGQTNSPLHF. In nucleotides, the CDR3 is TGTGCCAGCAGCCTTGGACAAACAAATTCACCCCTCCACTTT.

About this clone itself: Within the sample, other DNA sequences also encode this same CDR3. The chain links TRBV5-1 to TRBJ2-7, with a tentative D call TRBD1 (5 bases). Germline-derived CDR1 and CDR2 are SGHRS and YFSETQ. With 4 bases removed from V and 3 bases from J, the gap between germline ends came to 8 bases. The CDR3 loop spans 12 amino acids. CDR3 nucleotide sequence: TGCGCCAGCAGCCAAGACAGCTACGAGCAGTACTTC. It encodes CASSQDSYEQYF.

V is TRBV5-6 and J is TRBJ2-7; 7 bases are shared with TRBD1. The CDR3 extends over 18 amino acids. V lost 4 bases, J lost 0 bases, and 16 bases stayed unmatched. From germline, CDR1 is SGHDT and CDR2 YYEEEE. This CDR3 is CASSIRGQPTLSSYEQYF. The CDR3 region has the DNA TGTGCCAGCAGCATCAGGGGACAGCCCACTTTGAGCTCCTACGAGCAGTACTTC.

The chain is built from TRBV7-8 and TRBJ1-2; D gene uncertain. Germline-derived CDR1 and CDR2 are SGHVS and FQNEAQ. The CDR3 is 18 residues long. Trimming pared 5 bases from V and 1 base from J, leaving 23 bases between. The CDR3 loop is CASSSGIQGPRVNYGYTF. The CDR3 DNA follows: TGTGCCAGCAGCAGCGGGATTCAAGGCCCGCGGGTTAACTATGGCTACACCTTC.

The chain has TRBV10-3 and TRBJ1-1; D is uncertain. This CDR3 is built from 14 residues. V dropped 2 bases and J dropped 1 base, with 8 bases sitting between them. Germline V CDR1 and CDR2: ENHRY, SYGVKD. The DNA for the CDR3 is TGTGCCATCAGTGAGCGGCAGGAGAACACTGAAGCTTTCTTT. Translating it yields CAISERQENTEAFF.

The chain joins TRBV6-1 to TRBJ1-5, with TRBD1 matching over 9 bases. CDR3 length equals 16 residues. Looked up from germline, CDR1 is MNHNS and CDR2 is SASEGT. The junction had 5 bases not matched to a gene; V was cut back by 2 bases and J by 3 bases. The CDR3 DNA follows: TGTGCCAGCAGTGAATTAGGACAGGGGATCAATCAGCCCCAGCATTTT. As protein: CASSELGQGINQPQHF.

Remarks on this clone: The sample carries other DNA sequences with the same CDR3. The chain carries TRBV6-5 and TRBJ1-1, with TRBD1 matching over 10 bases. The CDR3 consists of 14 residues. Germline values: CDR1 MNHEY, CDR2 SVGAGI. The junction had 3 bases not matched to a gene; V was cut back by 6 bases and J by 2 bases. CDR3 bases: TGTGCCAGCAGACGACAGGGGGCTAACACTGAAGCTTTCTTT. Translating it yields CASRRQGANTEAFF.

J is TRBJ2-5 and V is TRBV19; 7 nucleotides align to TRBD2. The germline V gene has CDR1 LNHDA and CDR2 SQIVND (reference sequence). Unmatched junction bases numbered 1, after V lost 3 bases and J lost 0 bases. This CDR3 has 14 amino acids. The chain's CDR3 is CASSILADQETQYF. The CDR3 DNA sequence: TGTGCCAGTAGTATTCTAGCGGACCAAGAGACCCAGTACTTC.

The J gene is TRBJ2-5, the V gene TRBV10-1; a weak D match, TRBD2 (6 bases). Germline CDR1 reads WNHNN; CDR2 reads SYGVQD (reference sequence). This CDR3 region has 13 residues. V lost 5 bases to trimming and J lost 5 bases, with 12 bases between them. The CDR3: CASSSGTRETQYF. The CDR3 nucleotides are TGCGCCAGCAGTTCAGGGACTCGGGAGACCCAGTACTTC.

V is TRBV5-1 and J is TRBJ2-1, with D uncertain. The CDR3 is made up of 15 amino acids. Trimming pared 1 base from V and 0 bases from J, leaving 8 bases between. Germline values: CDR1 SGHRS, CDR2 YFSETQ. CDR3 residues: CASSLRVSSYNEQFF. CDR3 bases: TGCGCCAGCAGCTTGAGAGTGAGCTCCTACAATGAGCAGTTCTTC.

The chain combines TRBV5-1 with TRBJ2-7; possible D gene TRBD2, 5 bases. V was pared by 2 bases and J by 5 bases, with 8 bases between. The CDR3 runs to 12 residues. Germline CDR1 SGHRS, CDR2 YFSETQ. The CDR3 spells CASSFRGDEQYF. In nucleotides, the CDR3 is TGCGCCAGCAGCTTCCGGGGAGACGAGCAGTACTTC. Full variable domain (missing parts from reference TRBV5-1 and TRBJ2-7): KAGVTQTPRYLIKTRGQQVTLSCSPISGHRSVSWYQQTPGQGLQFLFEYFSETQRNKGNFPGRFSGRQFSNSRSEMNVSTLELGDSALYLCASSFRGDEQYFGPGTRLTVT.

The rearrangement links TRBV7-2 to TRBJ2-7; the D gene is possibly TRBD2 (6 bases). The germline gives CDR1 SGHTA, CDR2 FQGNSA. The CDR3 loop spans 15 amino acids. V was pared by 5 bases and J by 2 bases, with 16 bases between. The CDR3 DNA sequence: TGTGCCAGCAGCGAAGCGCAGGGAGGCCCCTACGAGCAGTACTTC. It yields the protein CASSEAQGGPYEQYF.

V and J are TRBV7-2 and TRBJ1-2; 8 positions match TRBD1. The CDR3 has 15 residues. Germline V gene lookup returns CDR1 SGHTA and CDR2 FQGNSA. V gave up 2 bases and J gave up 6 bases; unmatched junction bases: 8. The CDR3 bases are TGTGCCAGCAGCTTAATCGGACAGGGACGTCATGGCTACACCTTC. This codes for CASSLIGQGRHGYTF.

The chain recombines TRBV27 with TRBJ1-5; unclear D gene. V lost 4 bases and J 2 bases, leaving 6 bases between the germline ends. The CDR3 runs 13 residues. CDR1 MNHEY and CDR2 SMNVEV come from the germline V gene (reference sequence). The CDR3 DNA reads as TGTGCCAGCAGTTCTGGAGGCAATCAGCCCCAGCATTTT. Its translation is CASSSGGNQPQHF.

The rearrangement uses TRBV7-8 and TRBJ1-5, with D unclear. Looked up from germline, CDR1 is SGHVS and CDR2 is FQNEAQ. The CDR3 runs to 17 residues. The germline V and J ends were trimmed by 5 bases and 0 bases, with 17 bases remaining between them. The CDR3 DNA is TGTGCCAGCAGCCCCCGAGAGAATTATGATAGCAATCAGCCCCAGCATTTT. Translated: CASSPRENYDSNQPQHF.

The chain has TRBV5-1 and TRBJ1-2; maybe TRBD1 (5 bases). Trimming pared 5 bases from V and 5 bases from J, leaving 16 bases between. The CDR3 totals 14 residues. From germline, CDR1 is SGHRS and CDR2 YFSETQ. The CDR3 is CASRQPDSFYGYTF. In DNA form, the CDR3 reads TGCGCCAGCAGACAACCAGACAGTTTTTATGGCTACACCTTC.

This clone was observed a few times. V gene TRBV9 combines with J gene TRBJ2-1; 11 bases agree with TRBD2. The V gene's germline CDR1 is SGDLS and CDR2 YYNGEE. This CDR3 has 16 amino acids. The trim removed 2 bases at V and 4 bases at J, leaving 5 bases unmatched. The CDR3: CASSVLAGGAYNEQFF. In nucleotides, the CDR3 is TGTGCCAGCAGCGTTCTAGCGGGGGGTGCATACAATGAGCAGTTCTTC.

This chain links TRBV5-6 with TRBJ1-5, with 9 bases lining up with TRBD1. Germline CDR1 reads SGHDT; CDR2 reads YYEEEE. The V segment lost 4 bases and the J segment 11 bases; nucleotides outside the gene matches: 10. CDR3 length: 14 residues. CDR3 protein: CASSRGQGTTSQHF. The CDR3 nucleotides read TGTGCCAGCAGCCGCGGACAGGGGACCACGTCCCAGCATTTT.

This sequence joins TRBV2 and TRBJ1-1, with 9 bases matching TRBD1. Germline V lookup: CDR1 SNHLY, CDR2 FYNNEI. J was trimmed by 8 bases and V by 4 bases; bases with no gene match: 5. The CDR3 has 13 amino acids. CDR3 DNA sequence: TGTGCCAGCAGTGGAGGACAGGGGACAGAAGCTTTCTTT. Encoded protein: CASSGGQGTEAFF.

This clone was observed a few times. The CDR3 sequence: CASSLGQTPNTEAFF. Here the CDR3 DNA reads TGTGCCAGCAGCTTGGGACAGACTCCGAACACTGAAGCTTTCTTT. The genes are TRBV5-8 and TRBJ1-1; possible D gene TRBD1, 5 bases. This CDR3 is built from 15 residues. Germline CDR1 SGHTS, CDR2 YDEGEE. Trimming stripped 0 bases from V and 1 base from J, with 10 bases between.

This chain connects TRBV27 to TRBJ1-4, with 8 positions matching TRBD1. CDR3 size: 14 residues. After removal of 3 bases from V and 8 bases from J, the junction contained 5 bases not matched to a gene. Per germline, CDR1 MNHEY and CDR2 SMNVEV (reference sequence). This chain's CDR3 is CASSLKTGDEKLFF. For the CDR3, the DNA is TGTGCCAGCAGTTTGAAGACAGGGGACGAAAAACTGTTTTTT.

The rearrangement joins TRBV6-5 to TRBJ2-7; D possibly corresponds to TRBD2 (7 bases). V lost 4 bases to trimming and J lost 3 bases, with 16 bases between them. The germline V gene has CDR1 MNHEY and CDR2 SVGAGI. The CDR3 has 15 amino acids. CDR3 residues: CASSLGGAGIYEQYF. The DNA of the CDR3 is TGTGCCAGCAGTTTAGGGGGGGCTGGGATCTACGAGCAGTACTTC.

The chain is built from TRBV27 and TRBJ1-6; tentative D call: TRBD1 (5 bases). With 6 bases removed from V and 7 bases from J, the gap between germline ends came to 16 bases. The CDR3 totals 15 residues. The V gene's germline CDR1 is MNHEY and CDR2 SMNVEV (reference sequence). The CDR3 DNA reads TGTGCCAGCAGCCACGAAGGGGAGGGCAATTCACCCCTCCACTTT. Translation: CASSHEGEGNSPLHF.

This clone has just a few counts. This chain links TRBV4-1 with TRBJ2-1, with D unresolved. Germline V gene data show CDR1 as MGHRA and CDR2 as YSYEKL. Trimming took 4 bases from V and 3 from J, leaving 16 bases between them. The length of the CDR3 is 16 residues. CDR3 loop: CASSPPGFGLYNEQFF. The CDR3 nucleotides are TGCGCCAGCAGCCCGCCCGGTTTTGGTCTCTACAATGAGCAGTTCTTC.

This clone was recorded only once. The junction differs from germline at one of its ends, possibly a read error. The rearrangement joins TRBV11-2 to TRBJ2-7; 10 nucleotides match TRBD1. Germline CDR1 SGHAT, CDR2 FQNNGV. The CDR3 consists of 13 residues. CDR3 DNA: TGTGCCAGCAGCTTAGAAGCGGGACAGGGGACTCTGTTC. This gives the protein CASSLEAGQGTLF. The variable domain in full, completed from reference TRBV11-2 and TRBJ2-7, reads EAGVAQSPRYKIIEKRQSVAFWCNPISGHATLYWYQQILGQGPKLLIQFQNNGVVDDSQLPKDRFSAERLKGVDSTLKIQPAKLEDSAVYLCASSLEAGQGTLFGPGTRLTVT.